Each of the 20 T cell receptor beta chains below was sequenced from the same sample in a study of CD8 T cells in ankylosing spondylitis. TCRdb processed the 5' RACE reads anew with MiXCR; each CDR3 protein has one entry. Of a few hundred thousand distinct CDR3 sequences in the sample, 20% to 30% were seen once. The sequenced material came from blood, either unsorted or a sorted T cell fraction (not recorded which). The origin of the receptors is a male donor with ankylosing spondylitis or in good health (not recorded which).

This clonotype was seen ten or more times. The chain recombines TRBV5-1 with TRBJ1-1, with TRBD1 matching 8 bases. Trimming took 4 bases from V and 2 from J; bases not matched to a gene: 7. Germline CDR1 is SGHRS and CDR2 is YFSETQ. The CDR3 is 15 amino acids. CDR3: CASSTDGQGNTEAFF. CDR3 DNA: TGCGCCAGCAGCACCGACGGACAGGGAAACACTGAAGCTTTCTTT.

This chain uses TRBV7-9 with TRBJ2-7; D call uncertain. The CDR3 spans 11 residues. With 6 bases removed from V and 3 bases from J, the gap between germline ends came to 6 bases. CDR1 is SEHNR and CDR2 is FQNEAQ in the germline V gene (reference sequence). The CDR3 nucleotides are TGTGCCAGCAGTCTCTTCTACGAGCAGTACTTC. Protein: CASSLFYEQYF.

This clonotype was detected a few times. The V call is TRBV20-1, the J call TRBJ1-2, with TRBD1 as a possible D gene (6 bases). Germline V gives CDR1 DFQATT, CDR2 SNEGSKA (reference sequence). V shed 6 bases and J shed 3 bases, with 11 bases lying between them. The CDR3 is 12 residues long. In nucleotides, the CDR3 is TGCAGTGCGATGACAGGCTACTATGGCTACACCTTC. Translation: CSAMTGYYGYTF.

This chain links TRBV20-1 with TRBJ1-5; D might be TRBD1 (6 bases). The CDR3 spans 14 residues. V was cut by 5 bases and J by 6 bases, with 17 bases left in between. The V gene's germline CDR1 is DFQATT and CDR2 SNEGSKA (reference sequence). CDR3 sequence (DNA): TGCAGTGCTTTCGGACCACAGACAGGTCAGCCCCAGCATTTT. Protein sequence: CSAFGPQTGQPQHF.

This clonotype was seen at least ten times. CDR3 coding DNA: TGCGCCAGCAGCCAGCCCCGACAGTACAATGAGCAGTTCTTC. It yields the protein CASSQPRQYNEQFF. This sequence joins TRBV4-1 and TRBJ2-1; D is possibly TRBD1 (5 bases). The CDR3 runs 14 residues. The V gene lost 3 bases and the J gene lost 4 bases, with 10 bases spanning the gap. Germline V gene sequence: CDR1 MGHRA, CDR2 YSYEKL.

This clonotype was observed at least ten times. V usage is TRBV5-1 and J usage is TRBJ2-4; D gene ambiguous. From germline, CDR1 is SGHRS and CDR2 YFSETQ. The CDR3 extends over 14 amino acids. V was shortened by 5 bases and J by 9 bases, with 18 bases between the two germline ends. CDR3 region: CASSQDPGQVIQYF. DNA of the CDR3: TGCGCCAGCAGTCAAGACCCGGGTCAGGTCATTCAGTACTTC.

The chain recombines TRBV6-2 or TRBV6-3 with TRBJ2-5; no reliable D call. CDR3 size: 13 residues. The V gene's germline CDR1 is MNHEY and CDR2 SVGEGT. The V gene lost 8 bases and the J gene lost 1 base, with 11 bases spanning the gap. The CDR3 DNA sequence: TGTGCCAGCTTCGGGCTATTCCAAGAGACCCAGTACTTC. This translates into CASFGLFQETQYF.

This clonotype was observed a few times. The V gene is TRBV12-3 or TRBV12-4, the J gene TRBJ2-1; D is perhaps TRBD1 (5 bases). The CDR3 is 15 amino acids. Trimming removed 6 bases at V and 0 bases at J, with 12 bases between. CDR3 residues: CASSEQATSYNEQFF. For the CDR3, the DNA is TGTGCCAGCAGCGAACAGGCCACCTCCTACAATGAGCAGTTCTTC.

The chain couples TRBV6-6 to TRBJ2-1; the match to TRBD2 covers 7 bases. The CDR3 is made up of 13 amino acids. V was pared by 6 bases and J by 9 bases, with 8 bases of the junction left unmatched. The germline gives CDR1 MNHNY, CDR2 SVGAGI (reference sequence). The CDR3 bases are TGTGCCAGCAGATACCGGGAGGAGGGTGAGCAGTTCTTC. Protein product: CASRYREEGEQFF.

This clonotype was detected only a few times. The chain carries TRBV12-3 or TRBV12-4 and TRBJ1-6, with a weak D call TRBD1 (5 bases). Trimming removed 7 bases from V and 9 bases from J, with 19 bases in between. The CDR3 consists of 15 residues. CDR3 sequence (DNA): TGTGCCAGCACCGCTGTAGGGGTCGGTGGTTCACCCCTCCACTTT. Its protein product is CASTAVGVGGSPLHF.

Regarding this clonotype: Sequence at one end of the junction differs from germline and may be a read error. The chain is built from TRBV20-1 and TRBJ2-1; 11 nucleotides align to TRBD2. Germline values: CDR1 DFQATT, CDR2 SNEGSKA (reference sequence). CDR3 length: 11 residues. The CDR3 DNA reads TGTAGCGGGGGGGTGTACAATGAGCAGTTCTTC. This translates into CSGGVYNEQFF.

This clonotype came up once. The DNA of the CDR3 is TGTGCCAGCAGTGGAACCAGAGCGGCCCAGTACTTC. This codes for CASSGTRAAQYF. The chain uses TRBV6-1 and TRBJ2-5, with a tentative D call TRBD2 (5 bases). CDR1 and CDR2 (germline): MNHNS, SASEGT. This CDR3 is built from 12 residues. Deletions cut 4 bases from V and 9 bases from J, with 12 bases between.

This clonotype was found a few times. This sequence joins TRBV20-1 and TRBJ2-1; 7 bases are a match to TRBD2. The J segment lost 6 bases and the V segment lost 3 bases, leaving 8 bases of the junction unmatched. Germline CDR1 DFQATT, CDR2 SNEGSKA (reference sequence). This CDR3 is built from 14 residues. The CDR3 sequence: CSARGGVLGNEQFF. In DNA, the CDR3 is TGCAGTGCTAGGGGGGGGGTATTGGGCAATGAGCAGTTCTTC.

The chain carries TRBV20-1 and TRBJ2-5, with 10 bases that match TRBD2. This CDR3 is built from 16 residues. Germline loops: CDR1 DFQATT, CDR2 SNEGSKA (reference sequence). The V gene end was trimmed by 2 bases and the J gene end by 2 bases; junction bases not matched to a gene: 8. This CDR3 reads CSARLLLAGRQETQYF. In DNA form, the CDR3 reads TGCAGTGCTAGACTTTTACTAGCGGGGCGTCAAGAGACCCAGTACTTC.

The chain links TRBV29-1 to TRBJ2-3; D could derive from TRBD1 or TRBD2 (5 bases each). Per the germline V gene, CDR1 is SQVTM and CDR2 is ANQGSEA. The germline V and J ends were trimmed by 4 bases and 2 bases, with 7 bases remaining between them. There are 12 residues in the CDR3. CDR3 nucleotides: TGCAGCGTTGGGGGGATCACAGATACGCAGTATTTT. It encodes CSVGGITDTQYF.

The V and J genes are TRBV7-3 and TRBJ2-3, with D perhaps assigned TRBD1 or TRBD2 (5 bases each). Trimming stripped 2 bases from V and 4 bases from J, with 13 bases between. The length of the CDR3 is 15 residues. Germline CDR1 is SGHTA and CDR2 is FQGTGA. Written as DNA, the CDR3 is TGTGCCAGCAGCTTAGGTAGACGGGGCCCAGATACGCAGTATTTT. It translates to CASSLGRRGPDTQYF. Using reference TRBV7-3 and TRBJ2-3 for the parts outside the CDR3, the full variable domain is GAGVSQTPSNKVTEKGKYVELRCDPISGHTALYWYRQSLGQGPEFLIYFQGTGAADDSGLPNDRFFAVRPEGSVSTLKIQRTERGDSAVYLCASSLGRRGPDTQYFGPGTRLTVL.

This clonotype was detected ten times or more. This chain links TRBV29-1 with TRBJ1-1, with TRBD1 identical over 9 bases. Germline V gene sequence: CDR1 SQVTM, CDR2 ANQGSEA. V lost 1 base and J lost 8; bases outside the gene matches: 8. The CDR3 length is 14 residues. The CDR3 loop is CSVEVPTGGWEAFF. The CDR3 DNA is TGCAGCGTTGAAGTACCAACAGGGGGCTGGGAAGCTTTCTTT.

CDR3 in DNA: TGTGCCAGCGGGGGACAGAACCTCAGAGGCGGGGAGCTGTTTTTT. Translation gives CASGGQNLRGGELFF. The rearrangement links TRBV7-9 to TRBJ2-2; 7 bases agree with TRBD1. The junction had 13 bases not matched to a gene; V was cut back by 8 bases and J by 7 bases. The germline gives CDR1 SEHNR, CDR2 FQNEAQ (reference sequence). CDR3 length: 15 amino acids.

This clonotype was seen repeatedly, ten times or more. This chain links TRBV6-7 with TRBJ2-7; D gene unclear. TRBV6-7 belongs to the ORF category, with a function that is uncertain. The CDR3 contains 13 residues. V was trimmed by 5 bases and J by 2 bases, leaving 10 bases between them. The chain's CDR3 is CASSTPRTYEQYF. CDR3 DNA sequence: TGTGCCAGCAGTACACCCAGGACCTACGAGCAGTACTTC.

This clonotype appeared many times. The rearrangement links TRBV29-1 to TRBJ2-5; maybe TRBD1 (6 bases). The CDR3 extends over 14 amino acids. The germline gives CDR1 SQVTM, CDR2 ANQGSEA. Between the trimmed V and J ends, which lost 1 base and 5 bases, there was a span of 14 bases. The DNA of the CDR3 is TGCAGCGTTGAAGTCCCAGGGGAGTTCGAGACCCAGTACTTC. Residues: CSVEVPGEFETQYF.